This T cell receptor (beta chain) was identified in a study of T cell responses to AZD1222 COVID-19 vaccine. Study findings and constraints: Clonal diversity was possibly underestimated, and the donors were mostly white British, with more females.

Clones were read by immunoSEQ multiplex PCR, and TCRdb kept only the in-frame ones, dropping some. The sample yields about 130,000 clones, approximately 88% seen once. Concerning this clone itself: Its antigen is unknown.

CDR3 length equals 15 residues. Trimming left V 4 bases short and J 7 bases short, with 19 bases between. CDR1 MNHEY and CDR2 SVGEGT come from the germline V gene. This chain links TRBV6-2 or TRBV6-3 with TRBJ2-5; a possible D gene is TRBD2 (6 bases). The source material was peripheral blood, sampled on day 0 of MenACWY control vaccination. The receptor's source is an adult in good health. The CDR3 protein is CASSSPGSMPWTQYF. Written as DNA, the CDR3 is TGTGCCAGCAGTTCGCCCGGGAGTATGCCTTGGACCCAGTACTTC.